The 21 T cell receptor beta chains below all came from one sample that was sequenced in a study of regulatory T cells in long-lasting Graves disease. Indicated time point: newly diagnosed GD, antithyroid drugs for less than 3 months. RNA isolated from PBMCs was used to make the TCR library. Combining iRepertoire HTBI primers with Arm-PCR of CDR3 regions, the authors built TCR beta libraries. TCRdb recomputed calls from the multiplex PCR reads with MiXCR, one row per CDR3 protein. The data show roughly 420,000 distinct CDR3 sequences, roughly 15% seen once. This sample also appeared in a second study, on T cells in Graves' hyperthyroidism and ophthalmopathy.

The sequences come from peripheral blood mononuclear cells (PBMCs), collected at new diagnosis, from a patient treated with antithyroid drugs. Every receptor here comes from a woman in her 50s with Graves disease.

This clonotype was detected many times. V usage is TRBV12-3 or TRBV12-4 and J usage is TRBJ2-1, with a weak D call TRBD2 (5 bases). V lost 4 bases, J lost 9 bases, and 13 bases lay in between. CDR3 size: 13 residues. CDR3 nucleotides: TGTGCCAGCAGTTACTCCTTAGCGTCTGAGCAGTTCTTC. Translation gives CASSYSLASEQFF.

This clonotype was seen only once. V and J are TRBV18 and TRBJ1-6; 8 bases align to TRBD1. V shed 2 bases, J shed 6 bases, and the junction held 9 bases outside the gene matches. Germline assignment: CDR1 KGHSH and CDR2 LQKENI. The CDR3 contains 17 residues. CDR3 nucleotides: TGTGCCAGCTCACCATCGGACAGGGTGAATAGTAATTCACCCCTCCACTTT. It codes for CASSPSDRVNSNSPLHF.

This clonotype was seen a handful of times. V usage is TRBV29-1 and J usage is TRBJ2-1, with D tentatively TRBD1 (6 bases). The CDR3 contains 14 residues. In germline, CDR1 is SQVTM, CDR2 ANQGSEA. The ends were cut back, 0 bases at V and 8 bases at J, with 14 bases in the middle. CDR3 amino acids: CSVEDRRGTYEQFF. The CDR3, as DNA: TGCAGCGTTGAAGATCGGCGAGGGACATATGAGCAGTTCTTC.

This clonotype was picked up many times. This chain connects TRBV7-3 to TRBJ2-3; TRBD2 matches 7 bases. Germline V gene sequence: CDR1 SGHTA, CDR2 FQGTGA. With V trimmed by 6 bases and J by 5 bases, 5 bases remained unmatched. There are 13 residues in the CDR3. This CDR3 is CASRREDGDTQYF. CDR3 sequence (DNA): TGTGCCAGCAGACGGGAGGATGGAGATACGCAGTATTTT. Combining the CDR3 with reference TRBV7-3 and TRBJ2-3 gives the whole variable domain GAGVSQTPSNKVTEKGKYVELRCDPISGHTALYWYRQSLGQGPEFLIYFQGTGAADDSGLPNDRFFAVRPEGSVSTLKIQRTERGDSAVYLCASRREDGDTQYFGPGTRLTVL.

A word on this clonotype: A much larger clone lies a single base off, so this may be a read error. This chain joins TRBV5-1 and TRBJ2-7; D is perhaps TRBD2 (8 bases). Trimming stripped 4 bases from V and 3 bases from J, with 17 bases between. There are 15 residues in the CDR3. Germline lookup yields CDR1 SGHRS and CDR2 YFSETQ. This chain's CDR3 is CASSQREGQRYEQYF. In DNA, the CDR3 is TGCGCCAGCAGCCAACGGGAGGGACAGCGCTACGAGCAGTACTTC.

This clonotype was recorded a few times. The chain is built from TRBV7-9 and TRBJ2-7; no firm D call. Germline loops: CDR1 SEHNR, CDR2 FQNEAQ (reference sequence). The CDR3 is 15 amino acids. V lost 5 bases and J lost 2, with 16 bases in between. CDR3 residues: CASSNGPPYAYEQYF. As DNA, the CDR3 is TGTGCCAGCAGCAATGGGCCACCATACGCCTACGAGCAGTACTTC.

This clonotype was detected only a few times. The rearrangement uses TRBV29-1 and TRBJ2-2; 11 bases fit TRBD1. The CDR3 consists of 14 residues. The J segment lost 4 bases and the V segment lost 4 bases, leaving 2 bases of the junction unmatched. Per the germline V gene, CDR1 is SQVTM and CDR2 is ANQGSEA. The CDR3 DNA sequence: TGCAGCGTTGGGGGGACAGGGGGCACCGGGGAGCTGTTTTTT. Encoded protein: CSVGGTGGTGELFF.

The table lists this clonotype with many counts. CDR3: CASSEGQGALSAQHF. As DNA, the CDR3 is TGTGCCAGCAGTGAAGGGCAGGGGGCGTTATCAGCCCAGCATTTT. This chain uses TRBV2 with TRBJ1-5; TRBD1 aligns across 8 bases. The V gene end was trimmed by 1 base and the J gene end by 11 bases; junction bases not matched to a gene: 10. CDR1 is SNHLY, CDR2 FYNNEI, per germline. CDR3 length equals 15 residues.

In its sample, this clonotype was seen many times. The chain has TRBV18 and TRBJ2-5; TRBD2 matches 9 bases. V shed 1 base and J 4 bases; nucleotides not matched to a gene: 7. CDR1 is KGHSH, CDR2 LQKENI, per germline. This CDR3 region has 16 residues. This chain's CDR3 is CASSPRVAGVGETQYF. DNA for the CDR3: TGTGCCAGCTCACCACGTGTAGCGGGAGTGGGAGAGACCCAGTACTTC. The full variable domain, with the rest looked up from reference TRBV18 and TRBJ2-5, is NAGVMQNPRHLVRRRGQEARLRCSPMKGHSHVYWYRQLPEEGLKFMVYLQKENIIDESGMPKERFSAEFPKEGPSILRIQQVVRGDSAAYFCASSPRVAGVGETQYFGPGTRLLVL.

V is TRBV5-5 and J is TRBJ2-1; 12 bases agree with TRBD2. The CDR3 has 17 residues. V lost 6 bases to trimming and J lost 7 bases; unmatched junction nucleotides: 14. The germline V gene encodes CDR1 SGHKS and CDR2 YYEKEE (reference sequence). In nucleotides, the CDR3 is TGTGCCAGCACATTCGGGGGTACTAGCGGGAGGCCGAATGAGCAGTTCTTC. Residues: CASTFGGTSGRPNEQFF. Based on the CDR3 plus reference TRBV5-5 and TRBJ2-1, the full variable domain is DAGVTQSPTHLIKTRGQQVTLRCSPISGHKSVSWYQQVLGQGPQFIFQYYEKEERGRGNFPDRFSARQFPNYSSELNVNALLLGDSALYLCASTFGGTSGRPNEQFFGPGTRLTVL.

This clonotype was observed many times. The rearrangement joins TRBV28 to TRBJ2-7; no definite D call. Trimming shortened V by 5 bases and J by 3 bases, and 2 bases separated the two germline ends. The CDR3 consists of 10 residues. From germline, CDR1 is MDHEN and CDR2 SYDVKM. The CDR3 is CASSRYEQYF. The CDR3 DNA is TGTGCCAGCAGTCGCTACGAGCAGTACTTC. Using reference TRBV28 and TRBJ2-7 for the parts outside the CDR3, the full variable domain is DVKVTQSSRYLVKRTGEKVFLECVQDMDHENMFWYRQDPGLGLRLIYFSYDVKMKEKGDIPEGYSVSREKKERFSLILESASTNQTSMYLCASSRYEQYFGPGTRLTVT.

The sample holds many counts of this clonotype. The chain couples TRBV6-1 to TRBJ2-4, with D possibly being TRBD2 (5 bases). Trimming shortened V by 6 bases and J by 0 bases, and 12 bases separated the two germline ends. The CDR3 covers 15 residues. Germline V CDR1 and CDR2: MNHNS, SASEGT. The CDR3 is CASSWELLAKNIQYF. The CDR3 DNA follows: TGTGCCAGCAGCTGGGAGTTACTAGCCAAAAACATTCAGTACTTC.

The genes are TRBV5-1 and TRBJ2-3; no definite D call. Trimming took off 2 bases at V and 2 bases at J, with 12 bases between the two ends. CDR3 length: 15 amino acids. Germline-derived CDR1 and CDR2 are SGHRS and YFSETQ. The CDR3 loop is CASSFITSNTDTQYF. CDR3 nucleotide sequence: TGCGCCAGCAGCTTCATCACTTCCAACACAGATACGCAGTATTTT.

To note about this clonotype: Compared with germline, one end of the junction differs, possibly owing to a read error. The rearrangement uses TRBV3-1 and TRBJ2-3; 13 positions match TRBD2. The CDR3 consists of 18 residues. Germline lookup yields CDR1 LGHDT and CDR2 YNNKEL (reference sequence). This CDR3 is CASRQVGTSGTSTDTQYF. The CDR3 DNA follows: TGTGCCAGCAGGCAAGTCGGGACTAGCGGGACTAGCACAGATACGCAGTATTTT.

This clonotype was seen only a few times. This could be a read error, since a much larger clone is one nucleotide away. The chain links TRBV20-1 to TRBJ2-3; possibly TRBD1 for D (6 bases). The J call may be wrong; the DNA end is better matched by TRBJ2-5. Germline loops: CDR1 DFQATT, CDR2 SNEGSKA (reference sequence). CDR3 length: 14 residues. The CDR3 sequence is CSATSGTNLGTQYF. As DNA, the CDR3 is TGCAGTGCCACCTCCGGGACAAACCTGGGGACCCAGTACTTC.

The sample holds many counts of this clonotype. The CDR3 sequence is CASSQSIAGAEETQYF. The CDR3 DNA reads TGCGCCAGCAGCCAATCCATAGCGGGAGCCGAAGAGACCCAGTACTTC. This chain links TRBV4-1 with TRBJ2-5; 9 bases line up with TRBD2. Germline assignment: CDR1 MGHRA and CDR2 YSYEKL. V lost 2 bases to trimming and J lost 3 bases; unmatched junction nucleotides: 7. This CDR3 spans 16 amino acids.

This clonotype showed up many times. The V and J genes are TRBV18 and TRBJ2-1; 9 nucleotides align to TRBD2. The CDR3 runs 16 residues. The V gene end was trimmed by 3 bases and the J gene end by 3 bases; junction bases not matched to a gene: 6. The V gene's germline CDR1 is KGHSH and CDR2 LQKENI. The CDR3 sequence: CASSPAGGDFYNEQFF. In nucleotides, the CDR3 is TGTGCCAGCTCACCTGCGGGAGGGGATTTCTACAATGAGCAGTTCTTC.

In this sample, this clonotype turned up a few times. The chain uses TRBV9 and TRBJ2-1; 10 bases map to TRBD2. The CDR3 covers 17 residues. V lost 7 bases and J lost 4; bases outside the gene matches: 14. From germline, CDR1 is SGDLS and CDR2 YYNGEE. CDR3 sequence (DNA): TGTGCCAGCGGGGATCCGGCTAGCGGGAGTTCATACAATGAGCAGTTCTTC. Its translation: CASGDPASGSSYNEQFF.

This clonotype was recorded a few times. The rearrangement uses TRBV10-3 and TRBJ2-3, with 9 bases identical to TRBD2. Germline values: CDR1 ENHRY, CDR2 SYGVKD. This CDR3 region has 16 residues. The CDR3: CAISTAGGVGTDTQYF. CDR3 coding DNA: TGTGCAATATCGACGGCGGGAGGGGTTGGCACAGATACGCAGTATTTT.

The chain joins TRBV7-9 to TRBJ2-2, with 7 bases identical to TRBD2. The CDR3 runs to 14 residues. Per the germline V gene, CDR1 is SEHNR and CDR2 is FQNEAQ (reference sequence). V gave up 3 bases and J gave up 7 bases; unmatched junction bases: 5. This chain's CDR3 is CASSLRGSGGELFF. The CDR3 region has the DNA TGTGCCAGCAGCTTGCGCGGGAGTGGCGGGGAGCTGTTTTTT.

This clonotype was counted ten times or more. J is TRBJ1-1 and V is TRBV20-1; D is uncertain. Trimming removed 0 bases from V and 7 bases from J, with 9 bases in between. This CDR3 spans 12 amino acids. Germline CDR1 and CDR2: DFQATT and SNEGSKA (reference sequence). CDR3 DNA sequence: TGCAGTGCTAGAGATCGGTCAGTTGAAGCTTTCTTT. This codes for CSARDRSVEAFF.